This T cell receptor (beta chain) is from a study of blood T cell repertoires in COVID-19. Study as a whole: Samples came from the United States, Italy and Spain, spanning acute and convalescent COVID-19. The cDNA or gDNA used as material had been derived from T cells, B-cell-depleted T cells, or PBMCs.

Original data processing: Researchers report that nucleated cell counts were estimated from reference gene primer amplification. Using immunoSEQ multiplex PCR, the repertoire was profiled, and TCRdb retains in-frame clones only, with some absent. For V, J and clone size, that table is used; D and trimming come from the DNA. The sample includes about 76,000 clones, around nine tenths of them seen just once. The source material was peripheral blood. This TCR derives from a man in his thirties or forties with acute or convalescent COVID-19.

DNA for the CDR3: TGTGCCAGCAGCTTACACCGGGAGGGGGGCAATCAGCCCCAGCATTTT. Residues: CASSLHREGGNQPQHF. The chain employs TRBV13 and TRBJ1-5, with D maybe TRBD1 (6 bases). V lost 2 bases, J lost 2 bases, and 13 bases lay in between. The CDR3 totals 16 residues. CDR1 PRHDT and CDR2 FYEKMQ come from the germline V gene (reference sequence). Variable domain in full (rest from reference TRBV13 and TRBJ1-5): AAGVIQSPRHLIKEKRETATLKCYPIPRHDTVYWYQQGPGQDPQFLISFYEKMQSDKGSIPDRFSAQQFSDYHSELNMSSLELGDSALYFCASSLHREGGNQPQHFGDGTRLSIL.